Each of the 22 T cell receptor beta chains below was sequenced from the same sample in a study of blood T cell repertoires in COVID-19. Sequencing used immunoSEQ multiplex PCR; TCRdb keeps in-frame clones, though not all of them. The data contain 150,000 to 200,000 clones, around 85% of them singletons. Sequencing input: peripheral blood. The source is a woman of 80 years or more with acute or convalescent COVID-19.

This chain joins TRBV4-1 and TRBJ2-2, with 9 bases aligning to TRBD2. Germline CDR1 MGHRA, CDR2 YSYEKL. The ends lost 0 bases at V and 3 bases at J; junction bases unmatched: 8. CDR3 length: 18 residues. The chain's CDR3 is CASSQDREREDDTGELFF. The CDR3 DNA follows: TGCGCCAGCAGCCAAGATCGGGAGCGGGAGGATGACACCGGGGAGCTGTTTTTT.

This sequence joins TRBV3-1 (or the pseudogene TRBV3-2) and TRBJ2-2; TRBD1 matches at 7 bases. Germline CDR1 and CDR2: LGHDT and YNNKEL (reference sequence). The CDR3 consists of 16 residues. Germline trimming cut 3 bases from V and 5 bases from J; bases unmatched to any gene: 9. CDR3 bases: TGTGCCAGCAGCCACGGTAGGGGGCTTGATACCGGGGAGCTGTTTTTT. This gives the protein CASSHGRGLDTGELFF.

This clone has only a few counts. The J gene is TRBJ2-1, the V gene TRBV19, with TRBD1 identical over 10 bases. Germline loops: CDR1 LNHDA, CDR2 SQIVND (reference sequence). The CDR3 consists of 14 residues. With 10 bases clipped from V and 2 bases from J, the junction kept 5 bases outside the gene matches. CDR3 protein: CATRTGGAYNEQFF. The CDR3 coding sequence is TGTGCCACCCGGACAGGGGGGGCCTACAATGAGCAGTTCTTC.

J is TRBJ2-5 and V is TRBV19; 8 bases align to TRBD2. V lost 1 base and J lost 1; bases outside the gene matches: 8. The CDR3 has 17 residues. Per the germline V gene, CDR1 is LNHDA and CDR2 is SQIVND (reference sequence). The CDR3 sequence: CASSIGSGGPLQETQYF. The DNA for the CDR3 is TGTGCCAGTAGTATAGGAAGCGGGGGCCCCCTCCAAGAGACCCAGTACTTC. The full variable domain, rest sourced from reference TRBV19 and TRBJ2-5, is DGGITQSPKYLFRKEGQNVTLSCEQNLNHDAMYWYRQDPGQGLRLIYYSQIVNDFQKGDIAEGYSVSREKKESFPLTVTSAQKNPTAFYLCASSIGSGGPLQETQYFGPGTRLLVL.

This chain connects TRBV7-8 to TRBJ2-7, with D possibly being TRBD1 (5 bases). The CDR3 runs to 14 residues. V was trimmed by 1 base and J by 6 bases, leaving 13 bases between them. Germline-derived CDR1 and CDR2 are SGHVS and FQNEAQ. The CDR3 loop reads CASSLVVTAAEQYF. In DNA form, the CDR3 reads TGTGCCAGCAGCTTAGTGGTGACAGCAGCCGAGCAGTACTTC.

The chain has TRBV20-1 and TRBJ2-3; D not certain. Trimming took 8 bases from V and 11 from J, leaving 17 bases between them. Germline V gene sequence: CDR1 DFQATT, CDR2 SNEGSKA (reference sequence). The CDR3 spans 11 residues. CDR3 loop: CSPQRPPRQYF. The CDR3 DNA is TGCAGTCCCCAACGGCCCCCTAGGCAGTATTTT.

A few counts support this clone. The CDR3 region is CASSPYRTGELFF. CDR3 DNA: TGCGCCAGCAGCCCTTATCGCACCGGGGAGCTGTTTTTT. The chain uses TRBV4-3 and TRBJ2-2; no clear D. Germline V gene lookup returns CDR1 LGHNA and CDR2 YSLEER. Trimming removed 4 bases from V and 4 bases from J, with 7 bases in between. The CDR3 contains 13 residues.

The chain has TRBV18 and TRBJ2-3; 7 nucleotides line up with TRBD1. Unmatched junction bases numbered 4, after V lost 4 bases and J lost 6 bases. Per germline, CDR1 KGHSH and CDR2 LQKENI. The CDR3 totals 13 residues. CDR3 DNA sequence: TGTGCCAGCTCACTGGGACAGTCGGATACGCAGTATTTT. Translated, it gives CASSLGQSDTQYF. The full variable domain, completed using reference TRBV18 and TRBJ2-3, is NAGVMQNPRHLVRRRGQEARLRCSPMKGHSHVYWYRQLPEEGLKFMVYLQKENIIDESGMPKERFSAEFPKEGPSILRIQQVVRGDSAAYFCASSLGQSDTQYFGPGTRLTVL.

This rearrangement joins TRBV11-2 to TRBJ2-2, with 9 bases fitting TRBD1. Germline CDR1 and CDR2: SGHAT and FQNNGV. The ends lost 4 bases at V and 0 bases at J; junction bases unmatched: 3. The CDR3 runs 16 residues. The CDR3 nucleotides read TGTGCCAGCAGCTGGGGGACAGGGACGAACACCGGGGAGCTGTTTTTT. This gives the protein CASSWGTGTNTGELFF.

The count of this clone is one. The rearrangement links TRBV19 to TRBJ1-5; possible D gene TRBD1, 5 bases. Germline loops: CDR1 LNHDA, CDR2 SQIVND (reference sequence). This CDR3 contains 14 residues. V dropped 1 base and J dropped 9 bases, with 13 bases sitting between them. The CDR3 spells CASSIGGPGGPQHF. The CDR3 DNA reads TGTGCCAGTAGTATAGGAGGGCCCGGGGGGCCCCAGCATTTT.

The chain joins TRBV19 to TRBJ2-3; 8 bases line up with TRBD2. The germline gives CDR1 LNHDA, CDR2 SQIVND (reference sequence). This CDR3 has 17 residues. The V gene end was trimmed by 10 bases and the J gene end by 3 bases; junction bases not matched to a gene: 18. This CDR3 is CATHQPSTGGRTDTQYF. DNA of the CDR3: TGTGCCACCCACCAACCCTCCACGGGAGGGAGGACAGATACGCAGTATTTT.

The chain combines TRBV24-1 with TRBJ2-1, with TRBD1 matching over 9 bases. The trim removed 6 bases at V and 5 bases at J, leaving 7 bases unmatched. The CDR3 consists of 15 residues. Per the germline V gene, CDR1 is KGHDR and CDR2 is SFDVKD. In nucleotides, the CDR3 is TGTGCCACCAGTACCCAGACAGGGGGACACAATGAGCAGTTCTTC. This translates into CATSTQTGGHNEQFF.

V gene TRBV5-4 combines with J gene TRBJ2-3; the match to TRBD2 covers 13 bases. Germline trimming cut 4 bases from V and 4 bases from J; bases unmatched to any gene: 9. The germline gives CDR1 SGHNT, CDR2 YYREEE (reference sequence). CDR3 length equals 17 residues. The CDR3 spells CASSPGTSGVHADTQYF. The CDR3 DNA is TGTGCCAGCAGCCCCGGGACTAGCGGGGTTCACGCAGATACGCAGTATTTT.

V and J are TRBV3-1 (or the pseudogene TRBV3-2) and TRBJ1-6, with D maybe TRBD1 (5 bases). The V end lost 1 base, the J end lost 3 bases, and 10 bases lay between the germline ends. Germline V gene sequence: CDR1 LGHDT, CDR2 YNNKEL (reference sequence). This CDR3 comprises 16 residues. The CDR3 nucleotides read TGTGCCAGCAGCCAAGGCCCTGACAGCTATAATTCACCCCTCCACTTT. Amino acid sequence: CASSQGPDSYNSPLHF.

This chain's CDR3 is CASSRGDQPQHF. CDR3 nucleotide sequence: TGTGCCAGCAGCCGGGGGGATCAGCCCCAGCATTTT. The V and J genes are TRBV6-5 and TRBJ1-5; weak D call: TRBD1 (5 bases). Trimming pared 6 bases from V and 5 bases from J, leaving 8 bases between. CDR1 is MNHEY, CDR2 SVGAGI, per germline. The CDR3 extends over 12 amino acids.

This chain links TRBV5-3 with TRBJ1-5, with TRBD1 as a possible D gene (6 bases). TRBV5-3 is an ORF, and what it does is uncertain. This CDR3 spans 15 amino acids. The V end was cut by 0 bases, the J end by 4 bases, with 11 bases between. The CDR3 sequence is CARSLGRGSNQPQHF. In DNA form, the CDR3 reads TGTGCCAGAAGCTTGGGCAGGGGTTCAAATCAGCCCCAGCATTTT.

V and J are TRBV5-1 and TRBJ2-5, with 7 bases matching TRBD2. In germline, CDR1 is SGHRS, CDR2 YFSETQ. The CDR3 spans 14 residues. V was pared by 7 bases and J by 2 bases, with 8 bases of the junction left unmatched. The CDR3 DNA follows: TGCGCCAGCGGAAAAGGGACTAAACAAGAGACCCAGTACTTC. The encoded protein is CASGKGTKQETQYF. Complete variable domain (other parts from reference TRBV5-1 and TRBJ2-5): KAGVTQTPRYLIKTRGQQVTLSCSPISGHRSVSWYQQTPGQGLQFLFEYFSETQRNKGNFPGRFSGRQFSNSRSEMNVSTLELGDSALYLCASGKGTKQETQYFGPGTRLLVL.

This clone was seen only once. The chain has TRBV14 and TRBJ2-7; D is possibly TRBD2 (5 bases). Trimming took 3 bases from V and 6 from J, leaving 21 bases between them. CDR1 is SGHDN, CDR2 FVKESK, per germline. The CDR3 sequence is 16 residues long. DNA for the CDR3: TGTGCCAGCAGCCACCCCCCCGGCTCTTTTGAGGGCGAGCAGTACTTC. This sequence encodes CASSHPPGSFEGEQYF.

J is TRBJ1-1 and V is TRBV3-1 (or the pseudogene TRBV3-2); weak D call: TRBD1 (6 bases). The CDR3 is 15 residues long. V was pared by 4 bases and J by 4 bases, with 16 bases between. CDR1 is LGHDT and CDR2 is YNNKEL in the germline V gene (reference sequence). Here the CDR3 reads CASSPPGTTITEAFF. Written as DNA, the CDR3 is TGTGCCAGCAGCCCTCCCGGGACAACGATCACTGAAGCTTTCTTT.

Worth noting for this clone: The identical CDR3 is also encoded by other nucleotide sequences in the sample. The V and J genes are TRBV4-3 and TRBJ1-1; TRBD1 matches at 9 bases. The CDR3 sequence is 15 residues long. After removal of 4 bases from V and 4 bases from J, the junction contained 7 bases not matched to a gene. From germline, CDR1 is LGHNA and CDR2 YSLEER. The CDR3 DNA sequence: TGCGCCAGCAGCCCTCAGGGACAGGGAGGCACTGAAGCTTTCTTT. Protein: CASSPQGQGGTEAFF.

V gene TRBV29-1 combines with J gene TRBJ2-2; 14 nucleotides align to TRBD2. J was trimmed by 5 bases and V by 7 bases; bases with no gene match: 3. CDR1 and CDR2 (germline): SQVTM, ANQGSEA. CDR3 length: 14 residues. CDR3 region: CSAGTSGRTGELFF. The CDR3 region has the DNA TGCAGCGCCGGGACTAGCGGGAGAACCGGGGAGCTGTTTTTT.

The chain has TRBV7-6 and TRBJ2-2; TRBD2 matches at 9 bases. The CDR3 consists of 19 residues. V was clipped by 1 base and J by 0 bases; unmatched bases: 9. CDR1 and CDR2 from the germline V gene are SGHVS and FNYEAQ. CDR3 protein: CASSLESSGGTTNTGELFF. Here the CDR3 DNA reads TGTGCCAGCAGCTTAGAATCGAGCGGGGGGACCACGAACACCGGGGAGCTGTTTTTT.